This TCR beta chain emerged from a study of shared clonotypes between healthy human individuals. The junction had 8 bases not matched to a gene; V was cut back by 3 bases and J by 4 bases. The V gene's germline CDR1 is SGHTA and CDR2 FQGNSA. CDR3 length equals 16 residues. Profiling relied on immunoSEQ multiplex PCR, and the TCRdb table lists in-frame clones only, not all of them. The table includes approximately 2.4 million clones, more than 90% detected once. The material sequenced was naive CD4+ T cells sorted from blood. Subset of the sample: CD45RA+ positively selected. This sequence joins TRBV7-2 and TRBJ2-1; 8 bases match TRBD2. The clonotype was recovered from a man aged 18 to 29 in good health. The CDR3 loop is CASSLEPRGGYNEQFF. The CDR3 bases are TGTGCCAGCAGCTTGGAACCCCGGGGGGGATACAATGAGCAGTTCTTC.